The present TCR beta chain was sequenced within a study of cytomegalovirus exposure and HLA in healthy donors. In the case of this clone: Its antigen is undetermined.

This CDR3 is 15 amino acids long. Germline CDR1 and CDR2: KGHSH and LQKENI. V lost 1 base and J 0 bases, leaving 9 bases between the germline ends. Study observations and caveats: There were 150 to 200 TCR beta chains listed as cytomegalovirus-associated. Most TCR beta V segments were productive about 87% or about 30% of the time in an earlier analysis.

PCR involved 60 Vbeta and 13 Jbeta primers. Repertoires were generated with immunoSEQ multiplex PCR, while TCRdb's copy carries only in-frame clones and drops some. The data show about 140,000 clones, with 75% to 80% seen just once and about 1% held by the top ten. Sequenced material: PBMCs. The sequence was collected from a male donor in good health and CMV-seronegative. The genes are TRBV18 and TRBJ1-1; D call uncertain. The CDR3 protein is CASSPRQTMNTEAFF. The CDR3 DNA reads TGTGCCAGCTCACCACGGCAAACCATGAACACTGAAGCTTTCTTT.